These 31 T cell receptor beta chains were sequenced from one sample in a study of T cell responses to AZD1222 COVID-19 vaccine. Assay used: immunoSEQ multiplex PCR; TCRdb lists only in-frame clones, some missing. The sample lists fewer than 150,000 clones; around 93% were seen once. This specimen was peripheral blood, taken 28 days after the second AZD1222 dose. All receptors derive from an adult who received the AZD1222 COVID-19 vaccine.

The CDR3 here is CASSLTGGNRLSYEQYF. The CDR3 nucleotides read TGTGCCAGCAGTTTGACAGGGGGAAACCGCCTTTCCTACGAGCAGTACTTC. This chain links TRBV28 with TRBJ2-7; TRBD1 matches 9 bases. The CDR3 loop spans 17 amino acids. Germline V gene data show CDR1 as MDHEN and CDR2 as SYDVKM. V shed 3 bases and J 1 base; nucleotides not matched to a gene: 10.

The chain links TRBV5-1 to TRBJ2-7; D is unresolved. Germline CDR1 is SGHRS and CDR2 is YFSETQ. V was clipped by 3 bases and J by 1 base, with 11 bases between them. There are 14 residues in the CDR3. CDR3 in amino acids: CASSSEVVSYEQYF. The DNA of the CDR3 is TGCGCCAGCAGCTCCGAGGTGGTTTCCTACGAGCAGTACTTC. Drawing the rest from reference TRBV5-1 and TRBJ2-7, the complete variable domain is KAGVTQTPRYLIKTRGQQVTLSCSPISGHRSVSWYQQTPGQGLQFLFEYFSETQRNKGNFPGRFSGRQFSNSRSEMNVSTLELGDSALYLCASSSEVVSYEQYFGPGTRLTVT.

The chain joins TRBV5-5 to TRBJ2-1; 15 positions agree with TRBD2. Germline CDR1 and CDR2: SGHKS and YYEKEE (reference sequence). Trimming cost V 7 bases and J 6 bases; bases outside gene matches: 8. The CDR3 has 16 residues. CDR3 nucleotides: TGTGCCAGCGCCAGGGGACTAGCGGGGGGTGGCAATGAGCAGTTCTTC. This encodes CASARGLAGGGNEQFF.

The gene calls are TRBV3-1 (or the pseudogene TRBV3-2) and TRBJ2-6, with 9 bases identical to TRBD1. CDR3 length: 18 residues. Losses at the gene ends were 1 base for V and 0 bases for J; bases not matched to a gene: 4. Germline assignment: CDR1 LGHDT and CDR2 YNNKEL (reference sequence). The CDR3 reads CASSQGTGARSGANVLTF. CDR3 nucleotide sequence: TGTGCCAGCAGCCAAGGGACAGGGGCTCGCTCTGGGGCCAACGTCCTGACTTTC.

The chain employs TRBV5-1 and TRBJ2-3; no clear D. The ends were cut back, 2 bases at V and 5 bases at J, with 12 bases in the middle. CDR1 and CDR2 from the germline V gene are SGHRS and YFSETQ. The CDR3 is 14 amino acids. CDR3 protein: CASSFESVGDTQYF. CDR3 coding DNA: TGCGCCAGCAGCTTTGAGTCAGTGGGAGATACGCAGTATTTT.

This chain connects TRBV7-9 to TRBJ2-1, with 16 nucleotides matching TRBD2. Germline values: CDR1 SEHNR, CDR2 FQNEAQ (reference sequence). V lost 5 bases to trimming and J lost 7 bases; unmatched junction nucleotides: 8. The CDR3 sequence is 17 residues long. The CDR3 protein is CASSPGTSGRAWNEQFF. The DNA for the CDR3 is TGTGCCAGCAGCCCCGGGACTAGCGGGAGGGCGTGGAATGAGCAGTTCTTC.

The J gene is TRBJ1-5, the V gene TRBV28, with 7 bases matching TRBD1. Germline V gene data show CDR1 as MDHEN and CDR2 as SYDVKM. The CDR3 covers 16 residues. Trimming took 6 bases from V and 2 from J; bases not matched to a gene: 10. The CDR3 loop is CASRKTGFRGNQPQHF. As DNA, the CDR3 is TGTGCCAGCAGGAAGACAGGGTTCCGGGGCAATCAGCCCCAGCATTTT.

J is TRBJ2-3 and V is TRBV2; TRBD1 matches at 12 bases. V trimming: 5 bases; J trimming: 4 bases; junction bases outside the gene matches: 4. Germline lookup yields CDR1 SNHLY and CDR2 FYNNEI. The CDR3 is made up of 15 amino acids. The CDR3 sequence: CASSWDRGRSDTQYF. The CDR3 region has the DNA TGTGCCAGCAGTTGGGACAGGGGGCGATCAGATACGCAGTATTTT.

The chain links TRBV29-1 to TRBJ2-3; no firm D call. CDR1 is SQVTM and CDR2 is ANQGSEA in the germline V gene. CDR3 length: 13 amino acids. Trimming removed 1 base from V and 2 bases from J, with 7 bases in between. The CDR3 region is CSVEGLHTDTQYF. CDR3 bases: TGCAGCGTTGAAGGACTTCACACAGATACGCAGTATTTT.

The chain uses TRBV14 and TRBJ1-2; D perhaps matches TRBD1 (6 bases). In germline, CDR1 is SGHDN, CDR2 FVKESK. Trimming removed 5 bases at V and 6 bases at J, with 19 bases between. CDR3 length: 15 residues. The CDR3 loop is CASSDKTGPIDGYTF. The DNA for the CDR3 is TGTGCCAGCAGCGATAAGACAGGACCGATTGATGGCTACACCTTC.

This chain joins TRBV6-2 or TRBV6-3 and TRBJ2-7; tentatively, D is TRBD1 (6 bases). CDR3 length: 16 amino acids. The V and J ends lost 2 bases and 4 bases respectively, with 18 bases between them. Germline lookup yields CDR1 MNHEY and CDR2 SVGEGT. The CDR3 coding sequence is TGTGCCAGCAGTTACCCCTTTGGCAGGGGAACGTACGAGCAGTACTTC. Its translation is CASSYPFGRGTYEQYF.

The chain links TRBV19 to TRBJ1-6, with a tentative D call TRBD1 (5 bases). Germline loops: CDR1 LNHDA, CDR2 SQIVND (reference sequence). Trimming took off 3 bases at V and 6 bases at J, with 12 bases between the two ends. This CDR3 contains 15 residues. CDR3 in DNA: TGTGCCAGTAGTATTTTCCAGGGCATTAATTCACCCCTCCACTTT. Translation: CASSIFQGINSPLHF.

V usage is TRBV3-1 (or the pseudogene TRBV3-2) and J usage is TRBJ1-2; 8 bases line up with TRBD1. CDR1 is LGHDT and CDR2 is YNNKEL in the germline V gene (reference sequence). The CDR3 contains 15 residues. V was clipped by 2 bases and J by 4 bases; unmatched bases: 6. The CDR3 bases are TGTGCCAGCAGCCAATACGGACAGGGAGTCTATGGCTACACCTTC. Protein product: CASSQYGQGVYGYTF.

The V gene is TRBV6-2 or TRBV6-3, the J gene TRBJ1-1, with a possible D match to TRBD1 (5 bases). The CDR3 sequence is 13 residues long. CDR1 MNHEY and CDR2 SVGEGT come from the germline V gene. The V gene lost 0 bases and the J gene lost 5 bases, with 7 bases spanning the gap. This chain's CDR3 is CASSYSRQTEAFF. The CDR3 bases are TGTGCCAGCAGTTACTCGAGACAGACTGAAGCTTTCTTT.

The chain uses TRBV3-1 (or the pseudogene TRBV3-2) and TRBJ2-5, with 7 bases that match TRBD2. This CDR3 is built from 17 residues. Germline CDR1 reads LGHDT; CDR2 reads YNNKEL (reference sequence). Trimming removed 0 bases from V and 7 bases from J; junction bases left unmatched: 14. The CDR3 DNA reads TGTGCCAGCAGCCAAGATGTAGAGCGGCGGGAGCACGGGACCCAGTACTTC. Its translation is CASSQDVERREHGTQYF.

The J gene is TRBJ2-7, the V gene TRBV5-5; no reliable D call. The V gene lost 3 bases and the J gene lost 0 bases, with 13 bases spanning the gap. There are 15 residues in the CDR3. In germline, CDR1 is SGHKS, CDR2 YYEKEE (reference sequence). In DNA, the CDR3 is TGTGCCAGCAGCTACACGGGCCCAAGCTCCTACGAGCAGTACTTC. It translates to CASSYTGPSSYEQYF.

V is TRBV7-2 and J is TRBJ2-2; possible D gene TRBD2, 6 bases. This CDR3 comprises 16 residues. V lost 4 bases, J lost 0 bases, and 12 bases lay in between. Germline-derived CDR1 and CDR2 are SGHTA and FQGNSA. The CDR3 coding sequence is TGTGCCAGCAGCTGGACTACCGTCGCGAACACCGGGGAGCTGTTTTTT. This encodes CASSWTTVANTGELFF.

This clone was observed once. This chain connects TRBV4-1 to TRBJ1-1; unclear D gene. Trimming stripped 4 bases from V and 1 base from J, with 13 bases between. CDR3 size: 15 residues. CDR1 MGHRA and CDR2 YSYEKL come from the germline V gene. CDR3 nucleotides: TGCGCCAGCAGCCCCAAGGCGGTGGGGAACACTGAAGCTTTCTTT. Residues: CASSPKAVGNTEAFF.

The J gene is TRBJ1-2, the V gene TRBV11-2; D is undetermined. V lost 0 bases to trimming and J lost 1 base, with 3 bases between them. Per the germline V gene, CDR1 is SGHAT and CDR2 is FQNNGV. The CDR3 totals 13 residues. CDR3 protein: CASSLDGNYGYTF. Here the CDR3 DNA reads TGTGCCAGCAGCTTAGACGGTAACTATGGCTACACCTTC.

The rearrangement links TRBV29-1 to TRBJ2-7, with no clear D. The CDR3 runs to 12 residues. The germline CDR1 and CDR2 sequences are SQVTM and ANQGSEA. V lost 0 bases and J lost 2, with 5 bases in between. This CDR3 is CSVEDQAYEQYF. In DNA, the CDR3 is TGCAGCGTTGAAGATCAGGCCTACGAGCAGTACTTC.

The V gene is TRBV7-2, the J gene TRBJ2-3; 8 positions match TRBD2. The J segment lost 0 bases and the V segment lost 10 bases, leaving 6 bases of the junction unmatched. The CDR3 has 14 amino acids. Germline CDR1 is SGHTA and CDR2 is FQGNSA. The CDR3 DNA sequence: TGTGCCACAACTAGCGGAGCTAGCACAGATACGCAGTATTTT. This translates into CATTSGASTDTQYF.

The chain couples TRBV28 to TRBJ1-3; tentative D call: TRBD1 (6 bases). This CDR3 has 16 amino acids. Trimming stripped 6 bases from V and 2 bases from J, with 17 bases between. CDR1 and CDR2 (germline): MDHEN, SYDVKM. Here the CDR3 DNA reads TGTGCCAGCAGGATACCCAGGGGAAGGACTGGAAACACCATATATTTT. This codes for CASRIPRGRTGNTIYF.

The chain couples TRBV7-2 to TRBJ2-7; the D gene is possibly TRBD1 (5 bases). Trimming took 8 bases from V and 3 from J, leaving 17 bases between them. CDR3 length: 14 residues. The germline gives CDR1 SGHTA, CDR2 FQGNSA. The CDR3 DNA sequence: TGTGCCAGCGCGTTAATCGGCAGGGACTACGAGCAGTACTTC. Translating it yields CASALIGRDYEQYF.

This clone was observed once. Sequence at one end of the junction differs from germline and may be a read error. CDR3 nucleotides: TGTGCCAGCAGCCTAGCGACAGGTACCGGGGAGCTGTTTTTT. Its translation is CASSLATGTGELFF. J is TRBJ2-2 and V is TRBV7-8, with D perhaps being TRBD1 or TRBD2 (6 bases each). The germline V gene has CDR1 SGHVS and CDR2 FQNEAQ. The CDR3 totals 14 residues.

CDR3 in DNA: TGCGCCAGCAGCCTGGACAGTAGAGAAGTGAACACTGAAGCTTTCTTT. Its protein is CASSLDSREVNTEAFF. The chain recombines TRBV4-1 with TRBJ1-1; possibly TRBD1 for D (6 bases). The V end was cut by 4 bases, the J end by 0 bases, with 15 bases between. The CDR3 contains 16 residues. Germline lookup yields CDR1 MGHRA and CDR2 YSYEKL.

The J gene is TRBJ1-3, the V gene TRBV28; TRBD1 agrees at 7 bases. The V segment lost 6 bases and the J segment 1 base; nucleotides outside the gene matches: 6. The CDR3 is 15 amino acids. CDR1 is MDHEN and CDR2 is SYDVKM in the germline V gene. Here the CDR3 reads CASSERGLSGNTIYF. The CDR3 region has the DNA TGTGCCAGCAGCGAAAGGGGGCTATCTGGAAACACCATATATTTT.

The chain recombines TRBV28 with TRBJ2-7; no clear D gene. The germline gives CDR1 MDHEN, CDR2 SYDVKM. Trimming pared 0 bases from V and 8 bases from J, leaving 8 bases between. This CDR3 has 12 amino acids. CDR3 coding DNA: TGTGCCAGCAGTTTATGGTCCGGTCAGCAGTACTTC. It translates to CASSLWSGQQYF.

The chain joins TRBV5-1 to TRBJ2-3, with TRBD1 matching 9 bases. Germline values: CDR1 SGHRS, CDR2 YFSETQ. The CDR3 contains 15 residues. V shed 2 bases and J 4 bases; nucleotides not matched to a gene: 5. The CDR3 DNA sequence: TGCGCCAGCAGCTTTTATGGGACAGGGTCAGATACGCAGTATTTT. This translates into CASSFYGTGSDTQYF.

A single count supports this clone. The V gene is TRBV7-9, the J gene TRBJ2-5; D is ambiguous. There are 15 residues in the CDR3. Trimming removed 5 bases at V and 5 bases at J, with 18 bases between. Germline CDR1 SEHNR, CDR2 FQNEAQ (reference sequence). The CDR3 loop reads CASSPPIAKQETQYF. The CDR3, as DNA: TGTGCCAGCAGCCCCCCAATCGCCAAGCAGGAGACCCAGTACTTC.

The CDR3 loop reads CASSLGVPRGISPLHF. The CDR3 nucleotides are TGTGCCAGCAGCTTAGGGGTCCCGCGGGGAATTTCACCCCTCCACTTT. V usage is TRBV7-9 and J usage is TRBJ1-6; no reliable D call. Germline CDR1 and CDR2: SEHNR and FQNEAQ (reference sequence). CDR3 length: 16 residues. Trimming pared 1 base from V and 9 bases from J, leaving 16 bases between.

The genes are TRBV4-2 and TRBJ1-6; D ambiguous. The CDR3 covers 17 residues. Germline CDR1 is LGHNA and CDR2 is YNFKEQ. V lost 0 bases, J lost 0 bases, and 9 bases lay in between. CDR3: CASSQEPGGSYNSPLHF. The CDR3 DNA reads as TGTGCCAGCAGCCAAGAACCAGGTGGCTCCTATAATTCACCCCTCCACTTT.